The present entry profiles one TCR beta chain with its context. The target antigen is unknown. Germline-derived CDR1 and CDR2 are SEHNR and FQNEAQ (reference sequence). This CDR3 is 13 amino acids long. V shed 10 bases and J shed 6 bases, with 18 bases lying between them. This record comes from a study of shared clonotypes between healthy human individuals. Whole-study results and caveats: Memory subsets generally showed smaller estimated richness than naive subsets did. Clonotype sharing levels among donors were expected to vary with sequencing depth. Limited genetic and exposure-history diversity came from having few donors.

The authors ran the assay at deep level. Some clones are missing from TCRdb's copy, which holds only in-frame ones; the method was immunoSEQ multiplex PCR. The sample has about 2.4 million clones, around nine tenths seen once. The receptor was isolated from a man aged 18-30 years in good health. The chain couples TRBV7-9 to TRBJ2-5; TRBD2 is a possible D gene (7 bases). Sequenced input: naive CD4+ T cells sorted from blood. Subset denoted: CD45RA+ positively selected. CDR3 residues: CATGEGGPQTQYF. The CDR3 nucleotides read TGTGCCACCGGGGAGGGGGGCCCCCAGACCCAGTACTTC.